The T cell receptor (beta chain) described here comes from a study of T cells in Graves' hyperthyroidism and ophthalmopathy. A word on this clonotype: Antigen specificity is unknown.

RNA transcripts served as the template for amplifying TCR beta CDR3 regions. The primer set for the first-round RT-PCR of the TCR CDR3 was HTBI. A single record per CDR3 protein comes from TCRdb applying MiXCR to the multiplex PCR reads. The sample has 690,000 or so distinct CDR3 sequences, 15% to 20% seen once; the top ten hold 16%. Aged 18 to 65, the patients had hyperthyroidism that was newly diagnosed and had lasted under 2 months. Diagnosing involved the use of clinical symptoms, serum thyroxine and TRAb, thyroid ultrasound and orbital computed tomography. CDR3 size: 11 residues. Trimming took off 7 bases at V and 2 bases at J, with 7 bases between the two ends. Germline V gives CDR1 SQVTM, CDR2 ANQGSEA. General study results and limits: Most clonotypes that expanded in the thyroid above 0.001 also showed up in blood. Ophthalmopathy and stable hyperthyroidism were told apart by a 13 V-J model.

The sequencing sample was made of blood. The receptor was isolated from a woman aged 45-59 years with Graves' hyperthyroidism that later progressed to Graves' ophthalmopathy. V usage is TRBV29-1 and J usage is TRBJ2-3, with D unclear. CDR3: CSGRTTDTQYF. The CDR3 coding sequence is TGCAGCGGTCGGACCACAGATACGCAGTATTTT.